This TCR beta chain originates from a study of T cells in Graves' hyperthyroidism and ophthalmopathy (dated by TCRdb to between 2018 and 2021). About the investigation overall: Peripheral blood samples were taken at the time of initial diagnosis, prior to any treatment. According to the paper, TCR Vbeta CDR3 sequencing was carried out on 135 peripheral blood samples, which came from under 50 ophthalmopathy, approximately 72 hyperthyroidism and approximately 17 progressor patients. After sampling, hyperthyroidism patients received methimazole starting at 30 mg daily, and ophthalmopathy patients received high-dose intravenous methylprednisolone. A discovery cohort of about 100 patients, 43 with Graves' ophthalmopathy and under 60 with stable Graves' hyperthyroidism, was used to find distinguishing TCR V-J signatures. The 90 or so discovery patients were randomly split 7:3 into training and test sets. Prospective prediction of ophthalmopathy was tested in an independent validation cohort of 18 to 20 hyperthyroidism patients and 15 to 17 patients who later progressed to ophthalmopathy. In addition, the study compared T-cell repertoires in thyroid tissue and in blood from five or six Graves' hyperthyroidism patients. Results the study describes overall, beyond this receptor: In cross-validation, a model built on a 13 V-J signature told ophthalmopathy apart from stable hyperthyroidism with 87.88% sensitivity and 81% to 82% specificity, and in testing the same model reached 80%/75%. Most expanded thyroid clonotypes (frequency above 0.001) were also detected in blood, suggesting blood repertoires may reflect thyroid immune responses. Sample size was not statistically predetermined, and blinding of investigators to group allocation was not performed. During validation, the model predicted progression to ophthalmopathy a median of approximately 6.5 months ahead of onset, with almost 71% sensitivity and 72.22% specificity.

Stable Graves' hyperthyroidism was defined as the absence of progression to ophthalmopathy over 18 months of follow-up. Hyperthyroidism patients were aged 18 to 65 years and newly diagnosed, with disease duration of less than 2 months. Exclusion was applied to patients with uncontrolled infections, other autoimmune diseases, pregnancy or lactation. Diagnoses relied on clinical symptoms, serum thyroxine and TRAb, thyroid ultrasound and orbital computed tomography. Ficoll-Paque density gradient centrifugation was used to isolate PBMCs from under 11 ml of fresh peripheral blood. Total RNA was extracted using Trizol reagent, and RNA quality was assessed on an Agilent 2100 Bioanalyzer. TCR beta CDR3 regions were amplified from RNA transcripts. The TCR CDR3 was subjected to a first round of RT-PCR using the HTBI primer set and the Qiagen OneStep RT-PCR kit. A second multiplex PCR round built the libraries, followed by size selection and purification. Paired-end sequencing of the libraries was performed with 100 bp reads on an Illumina HiSeq2000. In the original analysis: Raw data were processed with SOAPnuke, discarding reads with adapters, uncalled bases, mean Phred below 15, or no exact constant-primer or identifier match. High-quality paired reads were merged with COPE v1.2.5, and unique nucleotide sequences were defined as clonotypes. Clonotypes were aligned to IMGT TRBV, TRBD and TRBJ reference segments using MiTCR v1.1. The analysis was restricted to V-J combinations with a frequency above 0.0001, which together covered just over 98% of the repertoires. A TCS score was defined as the ratio of F50 (clonal expansion) to E x V (chaos), with BLOSUM62-based TCRdist applied between CDR3 peptides within each V-J. Welch's t-statistics and random forest reduced roughly 500 V-J features to about 13, which were used in a naive Bayes classifier (R e1071). TCRdb reanalyzed the raw reads on its own, using fastp at Q25 for trimming and MiXCR for clone calling, and kept in-frame beta chains. CDR3 protein sequences are deduplicated, and each keeps its most common genes and DNA. These V and J calls rely on TCRdb rather than the paper's analysis. The sample profile shows 460,000 or so distinct CDR3 sequences; over 13% of them were found once. The ten most abundant clones make up 17% of the sample.

This clonotype was counted at least ten times. Its binding antigen is unknown. Base qualities are not recorded, but no much larger clone differs from it by a single base. The CDR3 covers 13 residues, taking in both the cysteine and the phenylalanine. Of all the DNA, just the CDR3 is kept, 39 bases in frame from base 1. V sheds 5 bases and J sheds 0 bases, leaving 6 bases between their ends. CDR1 MNHNS and CDR2 SASEGT are derived from the germline V gene. The TCR was taken from a young woman with Graves' hyperthyroidism. Sequencing was done on a sample of blood. The chain couples TRBV6-1 to TRBJ2-3; no D gene can be assigned with confidence. The nucleotides are TGTGCCAGCAGTATACAGAGCACAGATACGCAGTATTTT. Protein translation: CASSIQSTDTQYF.